The 5 T cell receptor beta chains listed next were all sequenced from one sample in a study of blood T cell repertoires in COVID-19. The protocol was immunoSEQ multiplex PCR, while the TCRdb copy is restricted to in-frame clones and leaves out a portion. In the table there are over 200,000 clones, roughly 90% of which are singletons. Material: peripheral blood. Receptors were obtained from a woman between 25 and 40 years old with acute or convalescent COVID-19.

This chain uses TRBV21-1 with TRBJ1-2; TRBD1, as called in the table, went unchecked against the DNA. TRBV21-1 is an annotated pseudogene. There are 14 residues in the CDR3. The CDR3 here is CASSRGPHSRGYTF. CDR3 in DNA: TGTGCCAGCAGCAGGGGGCCCCACTCTAGGGGCTACACCTTC.

V and J are TRBV6-5 and TRBJ1-3, with D perhaps matching TRBD1 (6 bases). V lost 6 bases to trimming and J lost 0 bases, with 12 bases between them. The CDR3 runs to 15 residues. In germline, CDR1 is MNHEY, CDR2 SVGAGI. The CDR3 nucleotides are TGTGCCAGCAGCCTAAGGGGGAACTCTGGAAACACCATATATTTT. This gives the protein CASSLRGNSGNTIYF.

The chain links TRBV6-6 to TRBJ1-6; 9 nucleotides match TRBD1. CDR1 and CDR2 from the germline V gene are MNHNY and SVGAGI (reference sequence). J lost 10 bases, V lost 6 bases, and 13 bases had no gene match. The CDR3 contains 16 residues. The DNA for the CDR3 is TGTGCCAGCAGCACTCCCTCCGGGACAGGGAACTCACCCCTCCACTTT. It specifies CASSTPSGTGNSPLHF.

The genes are TRBV19 and TRBJ2-2; D uncertain. Trimming cost V 3 bases and J 7 bases, with 6 bases left between them. The CDR3 totals 12 residues. CDR1 and CDR2 (germline): LNHDA, SQIVND (reference sequence). The CDR3 loop is CASSILVGELFF. For the CDR3, the DNA is TGTGCCAGTAGTATTTTAGTCGGGGAGCTGTTTTTT.

This clone was counted a single time. The rearrangement joins TRBV12-5 to TRBJ2-7; D is ambiguous. Germline-derived CDR1 and CDR2 are LGHNT and FRNRAP. V lost 7 bases to trimming and J lost 4 bases, with 11 bases between them. The CDR3 spans 12 residues. The CDR3 sequence is CASEGTAYEQYF. CDR3 nucleotides: TGTGCTAGTGAAGGAACAGCATACGAGCAGTACTTC.